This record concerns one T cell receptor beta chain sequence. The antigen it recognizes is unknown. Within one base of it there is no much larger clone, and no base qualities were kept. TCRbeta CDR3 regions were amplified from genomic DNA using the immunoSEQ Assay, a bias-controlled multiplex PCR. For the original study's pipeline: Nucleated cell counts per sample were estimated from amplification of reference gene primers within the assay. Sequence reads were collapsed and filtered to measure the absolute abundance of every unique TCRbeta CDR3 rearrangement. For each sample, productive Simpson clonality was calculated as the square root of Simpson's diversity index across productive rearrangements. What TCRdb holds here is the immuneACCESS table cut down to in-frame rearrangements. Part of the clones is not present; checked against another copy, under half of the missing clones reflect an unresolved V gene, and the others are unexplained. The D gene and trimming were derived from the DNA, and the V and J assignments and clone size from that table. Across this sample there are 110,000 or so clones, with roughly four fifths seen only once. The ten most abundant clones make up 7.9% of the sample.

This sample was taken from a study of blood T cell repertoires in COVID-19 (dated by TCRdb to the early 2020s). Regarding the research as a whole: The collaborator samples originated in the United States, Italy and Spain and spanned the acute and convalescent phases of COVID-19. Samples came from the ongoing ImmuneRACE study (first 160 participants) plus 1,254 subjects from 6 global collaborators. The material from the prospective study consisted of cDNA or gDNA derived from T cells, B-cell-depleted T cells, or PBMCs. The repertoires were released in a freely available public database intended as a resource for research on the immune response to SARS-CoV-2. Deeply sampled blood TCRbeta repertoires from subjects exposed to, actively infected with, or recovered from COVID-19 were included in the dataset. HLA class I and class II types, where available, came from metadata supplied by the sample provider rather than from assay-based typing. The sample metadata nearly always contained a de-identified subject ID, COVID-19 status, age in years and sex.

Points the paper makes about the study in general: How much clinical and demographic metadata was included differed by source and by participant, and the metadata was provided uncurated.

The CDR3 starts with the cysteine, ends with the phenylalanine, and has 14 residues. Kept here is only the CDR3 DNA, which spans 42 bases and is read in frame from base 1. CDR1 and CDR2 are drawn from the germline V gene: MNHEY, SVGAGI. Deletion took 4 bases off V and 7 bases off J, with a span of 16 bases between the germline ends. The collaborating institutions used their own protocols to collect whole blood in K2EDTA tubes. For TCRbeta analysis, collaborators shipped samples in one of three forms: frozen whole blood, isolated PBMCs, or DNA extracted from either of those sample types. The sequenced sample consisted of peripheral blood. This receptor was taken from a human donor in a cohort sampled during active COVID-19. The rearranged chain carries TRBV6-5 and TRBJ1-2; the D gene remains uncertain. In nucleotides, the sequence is TGTGCCAGCAGTTCCGGTGGACCGGCGGGTGGCTACACCTTC. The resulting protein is CASSSGGPAGGYTF.